This is a list of T cell receptor beta chains from one sample in a study of post-analysis software for immune sequencing data. Each CDR3 protein is one row after TCRdb ran MiXCR on the PCR reads. The sample contains some 800,000 distinct CDR3 sequences, under 60% of which appear only once. Sequenced input: blood. These receptors originate from a girl aged 10-17 years with multiple sclerosis. Each CDR3 is given with its conserved first and last residue. The order of the fields is clone size, J gene, D gene, V gene, CDR3 protein, CDR3 DNA. The D gene is left open where the match is weak. For some rows the clone size is stated as once, few or many, or as a class when expanded; others skip it.

once	TRBJ2-7	TRBD1	TRBV29-1	CSARTGASYEQYF	TGCAGCGCACGGACAGGGGCCTCCTACGAGCAGTACTTC
.	TRBJ1-2	TRBD1	TRBV5-6	CASSSITDRVSYGYTF	TGTGCCAGCAGCTCCATCACTGACAGGGTCTCCTATGGCTACACCTTC
.	TRBJ1-1	.	TRBV28	CASSSPTGENTEAFF	TGTGCCAGCAGTTCCCCCACAGGAGAGAACACTGAAGCTTTCTTT
few	TRBJ2-4	TRBD2	TRBV7-2	CASSLDSSGGPWGGEQYF	TGTGCCAGCAGCTTAGATTCTAGCGGAGGCCCTTGGGGAGGGGAGCAGTACTTC
many	TRBJ2-7	TRBD1	TRBV9	CASSAGTGPYEQYF	TGTGCCAGCAGCGCCGGGACAGGCCCCTACGAGCAGTACTTC
few	TRBJ1-2	.	TRBV6-6	CASSYGPGTTNYGYTF	TGTGCCAGCAGTTACGGACCCGGGACAACTAACTATGGCTACACCTTC
.	TRBJ2-1	TRBD2	TRBV20-1	CSARVIDPGLGRDNEQFF	TGCAGTGCTAGAGTGATAGACCCGGGACTAGGTAGGGACAATGAGCAGTTCTTC
few	TRBJ2-3	TRBD2	TRBV7-3	CASSPLAGVATDTQYF	TGTGCCAGCAGCCCCCTAGCGGGAGTTGCCACAGATACGCAGTATTTT
.	TRBJ2-7	TRBD1	TRBV14	CASSILGQGPLGTNQYF	TGTGCCAGCAGCATTCTGGGACAGGGGCCCCTCGGGACGAATCAGTACTTC
.	TRBJ1-1	TRBD1	TRBV9	CASSVERGLTTEAFF	TGTGCCAGCAGCGTAGAAAGGGGGCTGACCACTGAAGCTTTCTTT
.	TRBJ1-1	.	TRBV14	CASSNVRNTEAFF	TGTGCCAGCAGCAATGTAAGAAACACTGAAGCTTTCTTT
.	TRBJ2-7	TRBD2	TRBV29-1	CSVVGLAGVEQYF	TGCAGCGTTGTAGGACTAGCGGGAGTCGAGCAGTACTTC
.	TRBJ1-5	.	TRBV9	CASSVARPKPQHF	TGTGCCAGCAGCGTAGCCCGTCCTAAGCCCCAGCATTTT
few	TRBJ2-3	.	TRBV12-3/TRBV12-4	CASTRVGSTDTQYF	TGTGCCAGCACACGAGTAGGGAGCACAGATACGCAGTATTTT
.	TRBJ1-5	TRBD1	TRBV6-2/TRBV6-3	CASSSRTGEVGPQHF	TGTGCCAGCAGTTCCAGGACAGGGGAAGTTGGGCCCCAGCATTTT
.	TRBJ2-7	.	TRBV9	CASSGDGKQYF	TGTGCCAGCAGCGGGGACGGCAAGCAGTACTTC
few	TRBJ2-1	TRBD1	TRBV18	CASSPGTANTYNEQFF	TGTGCCAGCTCCCCCGGGACAGCGAACACCTACAATGAGCAGTTCTTC
once	TRBJ2-5	TRBD1	TRBV28	CASSYRDRAETQYF	TGTGCCAGCAGTTATCGGGACAGGGCTGAGACCCAGTACTTC
few	TRBJ2-1	.	TRBV20-1	CSAREMGDEQFF	TGCAGTGCTAGAGAGATGGGGGACGAGCAGTTCTTC
many	TRBJ2-5	TRBD2	TRBV20-1	CSAQRLAEETQYF	TGCAGTGCTCAGAGACTAGCGGAAGAGACCCAGTACTTC
.	TRBJ2-7	TRBD1	TRBV20-1	CSAPGQGSDHEQYF	TGCAGTGCGCCGGGACAGGGGTCAGACCACGAGCAGTACTTC
once	TRBJ2-1	TRBD1	TRBV20-1	CSASGTGPHNEQFF	TGCAGTGCCTCAGGGACAGGCCCTCACAATGAGCAGTTCTTC
few	TRBJ2-3	TRBD2	TRBV18	CASSRWGGPTDTQYF	TGTGCCAGCTCACGTTGGGGGGGACCCACAGATACGCAGTATTTT
.	TRBJ2-1	TRBD2	TRBV7-2	CASSLDGRARDEQFF	TGTGCCAGCAGCTTAGATGGGAGGGCCCGAGATGAGCAGTTCTTC
few	TRBJ1-2	.	TRBV6-6	CASSPPPIGDYGYTF	TGTGCCAGCAGTCCCCCCCCGATAGGGGACTATGGCTACACCTTC
.	TRBJ2-5	.	TRBV5-1	CASSGMNQETQYF	TGCGCCAGCAGCGGGATGAACCAAGAGACCCAGTACTTC
.	TRBJ1-4	.	TRBV7-2	CASSLEGRANEKLFF	TGTGCCAGCAGCTTAGAAGGGCGGGCTAATGAAAAACTGTTTTTT
.	TRBJ2-2	TRBD1	TRBV12-3/TRBV12-4	CASSAGTAKTGELFF	TGTGCCAGCAGTGCCGGGACAGCAAAAACCGGGGAGCTGTTTTTT
few	TRBJ2-5	.	TRBV11-2	CASSAVDETQYF	TGTGCCAGCAGCGCAGTGGACGAGACCCAGTACTTC
few	TRBJ2-3	.	TRBV11-1	CASSLVWETDTQYF	TGTGCCAGCAGCTTAGTTTGGGAGACAGATACGCAGTATTTT
.	TRBJ2-1	TRBD1	TRBV7-3	CASSRDNPGTGGMNEQFF	TGTGCCAGCAGCCGAGACAACCCTGGGACAGGGGGTATGAATGAGCAGTTCTTC
few	TRBJ2-3	TRBD2	TRBV10-3	CAIRGTSDADTQYF	TGTGCCATCAGAGGGACTAGCGACGCAGATACGCAGTATTTT
few	TRBJ2-5	.	TRBV7-2	CASSPVPGYAETQYF	TGTGCCAGCAGCCCCGTTCCGGGGTACGCAGAGACCCAGTACTTC
.	TRBJ2-7	TRBD2	TRBV13	CASSPRRAGRNEQDF	TGTGCCAGCAGCCCCCGGAGAGCGGGAAGGAACGAGCAGGACTTC
few	TRBJ2-1	.	TRBV29-1	CSVAPPDEQFF	TGCAGCGTTGCCCCCCCCGATGAGCAGTTCTTC
.	TRBJ2-7	TRBD1	TRBV5-1	CASSLKGQYEQYF	TGCGCCAGCAGCTTGAAGGGACAGTACGAGCAGTACTTC
.	TRBJ1-2	.	TRBV20-1	CSAYGTSPNYGYTF	TGCAGTGCTTATGGTACGAGTCCAAACTATGGCTACACCTTC
few	TRBJ1-1	.	TRBV5-1	CASSLHTGPNTEAFF	TGCGCCAGCAGCTTACACACAGGTCCTAACACTGAAGCTTTCTTT
.	TRBJ1-2	.	TRBV9	CASFRHYYGYTF	TGTGCCAGTTTCAGGCACTACTATGGCTACACCTTC
.	TRBJ2-5	TRBD2	TRBV20-1	CSAAASGRETQYF	TGCAGTGCTGCAGCTAGCGGGAGGGAGACCCAGTACTTC
.	TRBJ2-5	TRBD1	TRBV28	CASSLSGQVRRTQYF	TGTGCCAGCAGTTTATCCGGACAGGTTAGGCGGACCCAGTACTTC
.	TRBJ2-7	.	TRBV7-9	CASSLGVRGSSSYEQYF	TGTGCCAGCAGCTTGGGCGTTCGGGGCTCGTCCTCCTACGAGCAGTACTTC
.	TRBJ2-1	.	TRBV5-1	CASSWTDDEQFF	TGCGCCAGCAGCTGGACAGACGATGAGCAGTTCTTC
few	TRBJ2-1	TRBD2	TRBV27	CASSPSGGGDLDNEQFF	TGTGCCAGCAGTCCCTCGGGCGGGGGGGATCTCGACAATGAGCAGTTCTTC
.	TRBJ2-1	TRBD2	TRBV11-2	CASSFDPGLAGMSYNEQFF	TGTGCCAGCAGCTTCGATCCGGGACTAGCGGGAATGTCCTACAATGAGCAGTTCTTC
.	TRBJ2-2	.	TRBV6-5	CASSYWDSGELFF	TGTGCCAGCAGTTACTGGGACTCCGGGGAGCTGTTTTTT
.	TRBJ1-1	.	TRBV29-1	CSVGPGSGNTEAFF	TGCAGCGTTGGCCCCGGGAGTGGGAACACTGAAGCTTTCTTT
few	TRBJ2-5	.	TRBV20-1	CSASVQETQYF	TGCAGTGCTAGCGTCCAAGAGACCCAGTACTTC
few	TRBJ1-2	.	TRBV29-1	CSAGGRERDGYTF	TGCAGCGCTGGGGGACGGGAGAGGGATGGCTACACCTTC
.	TRBJ1-2	.	TRBV29-1	CSVPGGIDYGYTF	TGCAGCGTCCCGGGGGGCATAGACTATGGCTACACCTTC
.	TRBJ2-1	TRBD2	TRBV20-1	CSAIPGGDNEQFF	TGCAGTGCTATCCCGGGGGGGGACAATGAGCAGTTCTTC
few	TRBJ1-5	.	TRBV12-3/TRBV12-4	CASSDSGATGNQPQHF	TGTGCCAGCAGTGACAGTGGCGCCACGGGCAATCAGCCCCAGCATTTT
.	TRBJ2-7	.	TRBV5-1	CASSSEGMRGEQYF	TGCGCCAGCAGCTCGGAGGGTATGCGGGGCGAGCAGTACTTC
.	TRBJ1-1	.	TRBV7-2	CASSLAGQNTEAFF	TGTGCCAGCAGCTTAGCGGGACAGAACACTGAAGCTTTCTTT
.	TRBJ2-7	.	TRBV6-5	CASSYSTLQTNEQYF	TGTGCCAGCAGTTACTCAACCCTCCAGACCAACGAGCAGTACTTC
few	TRBJ2-1	TRBD2	TRBV10-3	CAISTSGSYNEQFF	TGTGCCATCAGCACTAGCGGCTCCTACAATGAGCAGTTCTTC
few	TRBJ2-1	TRBD2	TRBV6-6	CASSTGTSAPEQFF	TGTGCCAGCAGTACCGGGACTAGCGCTCCCGAGCAGTTCTTC
few	TRBJ2-7	TRBD2	TRBV7-2	CASSLGTSGPYGQYF	TGTGCCAGCAGCTTAGGGACTAGCGGCCCCTACGGGCAGTACTTC
.	TRBJ2-7	.	TRBV20-1	CSAPDRISYEQYF	TGCAGTGCGCCAGACAGGATCTCCTACGAGCAGTACTTC
.	TRBJ2-3	.	TRBV9	CASSAVGRKTDTQYF	TGTGCCAGCAGCGCCGTAGGAAGGAAAACAGATACGCAGTATTTT